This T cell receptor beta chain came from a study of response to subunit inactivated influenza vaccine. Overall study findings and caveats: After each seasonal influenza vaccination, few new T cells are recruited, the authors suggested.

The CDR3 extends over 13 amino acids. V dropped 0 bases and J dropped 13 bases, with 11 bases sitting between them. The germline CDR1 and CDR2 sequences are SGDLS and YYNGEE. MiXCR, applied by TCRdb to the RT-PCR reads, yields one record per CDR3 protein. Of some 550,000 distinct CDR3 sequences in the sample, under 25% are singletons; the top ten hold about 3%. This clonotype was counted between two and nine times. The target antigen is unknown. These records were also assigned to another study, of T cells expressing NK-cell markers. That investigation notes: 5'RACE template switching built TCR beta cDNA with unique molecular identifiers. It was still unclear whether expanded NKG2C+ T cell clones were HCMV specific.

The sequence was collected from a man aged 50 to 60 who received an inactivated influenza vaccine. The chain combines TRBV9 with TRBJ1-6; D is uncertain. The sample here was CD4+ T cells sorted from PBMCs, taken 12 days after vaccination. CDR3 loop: CASSVVSLGPLHF. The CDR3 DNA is TGTGCCAGCAGCGTAGTGTCCCTCGGTCCCCTCCACTTT.